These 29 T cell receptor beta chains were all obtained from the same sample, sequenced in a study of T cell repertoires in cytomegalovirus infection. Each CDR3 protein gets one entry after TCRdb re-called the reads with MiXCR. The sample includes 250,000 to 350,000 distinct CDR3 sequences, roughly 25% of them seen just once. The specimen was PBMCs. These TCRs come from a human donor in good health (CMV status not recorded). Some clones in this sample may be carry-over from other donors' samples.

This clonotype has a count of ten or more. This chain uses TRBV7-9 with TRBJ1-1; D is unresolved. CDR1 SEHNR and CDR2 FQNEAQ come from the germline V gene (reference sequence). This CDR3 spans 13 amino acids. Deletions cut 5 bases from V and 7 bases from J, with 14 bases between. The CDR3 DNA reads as TGTGCCAGCAGCCACGACGCTCTTGGTGAAGCTTTCTTT. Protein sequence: CASSHDALGEAFF.

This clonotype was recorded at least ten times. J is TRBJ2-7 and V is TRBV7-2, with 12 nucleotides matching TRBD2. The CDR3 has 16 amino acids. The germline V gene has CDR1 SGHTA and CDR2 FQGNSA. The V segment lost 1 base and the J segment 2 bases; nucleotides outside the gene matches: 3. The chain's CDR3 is CASSLDRTSGTYEQYF. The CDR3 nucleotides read TGTGCCAGCAGCTTAGATCGGACTAGCGGGACCTACGAGCAGTACTTC.

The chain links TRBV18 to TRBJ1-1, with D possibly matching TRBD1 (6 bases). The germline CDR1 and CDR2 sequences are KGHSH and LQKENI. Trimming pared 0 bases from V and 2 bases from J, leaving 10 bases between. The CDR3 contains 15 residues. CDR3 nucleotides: TGTGCCAGCTCACCACCGGGGGGGGCAAACACTGAAGCTTTCTTT. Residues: CASSPPGGANTEAFF. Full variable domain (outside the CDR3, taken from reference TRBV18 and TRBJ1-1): NAGVMQNPRHLVRRRGQEARLRCSPMKGHSHVYWYRQLPEEGLKFMVYLQKENIIDESGMPKERFSAEFPKEGPSILRIQQVVRGDSAAYFCASSPPGGANTEAFFGQGTRLTVV.

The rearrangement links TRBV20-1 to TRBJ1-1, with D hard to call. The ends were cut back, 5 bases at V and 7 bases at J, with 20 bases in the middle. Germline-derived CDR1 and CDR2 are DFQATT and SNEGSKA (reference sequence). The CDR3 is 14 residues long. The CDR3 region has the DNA TGCAGTGCTTCACCCGGGTCCCCTTTGGGTGAAGCTTTCTTT. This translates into CSASPGSPLGEAFF.

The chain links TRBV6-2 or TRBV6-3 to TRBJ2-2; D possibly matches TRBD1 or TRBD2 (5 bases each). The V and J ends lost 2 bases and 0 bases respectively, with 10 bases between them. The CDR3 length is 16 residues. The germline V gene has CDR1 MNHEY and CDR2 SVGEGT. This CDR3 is CASSYIWDANTGELFF. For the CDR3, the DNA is TGTGCCAGCAGTTACATCTGGGACGCGAACACCGGGGAGCTGTTTTTT.

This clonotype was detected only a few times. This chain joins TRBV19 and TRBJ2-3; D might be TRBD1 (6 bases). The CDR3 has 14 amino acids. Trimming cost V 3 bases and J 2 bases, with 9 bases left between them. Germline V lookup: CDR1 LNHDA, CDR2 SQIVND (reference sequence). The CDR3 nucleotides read TGTGCCAGTAGTATGCAGGGGAACACAGATACGCAGTATTTT. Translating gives CASSMQGNTDTQYF.

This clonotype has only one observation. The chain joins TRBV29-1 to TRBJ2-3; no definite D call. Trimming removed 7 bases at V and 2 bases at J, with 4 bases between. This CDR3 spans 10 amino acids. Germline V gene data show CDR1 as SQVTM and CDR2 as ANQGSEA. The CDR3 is CSELTDTQYF. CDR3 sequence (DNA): TGCAGCGAACTCACAGATACGCAGTATTTT.

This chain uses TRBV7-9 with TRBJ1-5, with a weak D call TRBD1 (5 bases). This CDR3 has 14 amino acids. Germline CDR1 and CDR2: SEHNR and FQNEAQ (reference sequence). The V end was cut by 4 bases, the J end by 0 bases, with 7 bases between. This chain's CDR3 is CASSWGGSNQPQHF. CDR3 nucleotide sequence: TGTGCCAGCAGCTGGGGCGGTAGCAATCAGCCCCAGCATTTT.

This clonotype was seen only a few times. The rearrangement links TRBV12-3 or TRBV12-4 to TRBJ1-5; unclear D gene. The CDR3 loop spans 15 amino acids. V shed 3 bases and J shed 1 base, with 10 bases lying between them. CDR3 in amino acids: CASSFMAKSNQPQHF. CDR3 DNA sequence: TGTGCCAGCAGTTTCATGGCAAAGAGCAATCAGCCCCAGCATTTT.

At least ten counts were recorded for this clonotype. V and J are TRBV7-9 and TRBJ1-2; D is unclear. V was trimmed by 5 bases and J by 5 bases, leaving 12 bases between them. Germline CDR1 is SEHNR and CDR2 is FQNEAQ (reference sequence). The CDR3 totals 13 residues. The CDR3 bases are TGTGCCAGCAGCCCGGGTGCGGGATATGGCTACACCTTC. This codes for CASSPGAGYGYTF.

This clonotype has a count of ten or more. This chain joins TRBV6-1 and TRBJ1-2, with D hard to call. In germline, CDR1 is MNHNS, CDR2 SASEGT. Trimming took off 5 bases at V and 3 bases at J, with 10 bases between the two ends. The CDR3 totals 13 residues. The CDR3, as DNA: TGTGCCAGCAGTTTCCAGGTCGACTATGGCTACACCTTC. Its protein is CASSFQVDYGYTF.

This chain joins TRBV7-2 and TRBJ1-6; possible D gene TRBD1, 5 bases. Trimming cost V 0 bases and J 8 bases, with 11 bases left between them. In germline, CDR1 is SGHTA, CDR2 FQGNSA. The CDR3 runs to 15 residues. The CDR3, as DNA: TGTGCCAGCAGCTTAGCGCAGGGTAGTCATTCACCCCTCCACTTT. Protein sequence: CASSLAQGSHSPLHF.

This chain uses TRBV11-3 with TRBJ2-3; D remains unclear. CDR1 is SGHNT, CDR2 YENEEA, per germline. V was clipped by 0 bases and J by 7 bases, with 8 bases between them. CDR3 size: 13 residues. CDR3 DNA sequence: TGTGCCAGCAGCTTAGATCAAGCCTATACGCAGTATTTT. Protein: CASSLDQAYTQYF.

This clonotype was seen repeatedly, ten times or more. CDR3 sequence (DNA): TGTGCCAGCAGCCCGGACGGAATTAACTATGGCTACACCTTC. Encoded protein: CASSPDGINYGYTF. This chain uses TRBV7-2 with TRBJ1-2; D is ambiguous. The CDR3 is 14 residues long. Trimming took 5 bases from V and 1 from J, leaving 11 bases between them. Germline CDR1 is SGHTA and CDR2 is FQGNSA. Combining the CDR3 with reference TRBV7-2 and TRBJ1-2 gives the whole variable domain GAGVSQSPSNKVTEKGKDVELRCDPISGHTALYWYRQSLGQGLEFLIYFQGNSAPDKSGLPSDRFSAERTGGSVSTLTIQRTQQEDSAVYLCASSPDGINYGYTFGSGTRLTVV.

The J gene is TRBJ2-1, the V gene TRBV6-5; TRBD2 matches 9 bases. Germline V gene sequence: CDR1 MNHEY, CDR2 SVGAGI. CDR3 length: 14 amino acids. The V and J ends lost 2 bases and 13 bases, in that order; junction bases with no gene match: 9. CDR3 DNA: TGTGCCAGCAGTTACACGACTAGCGGAGGGACTCAGTTCTTC. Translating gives CASSYTTSGGTQFF.

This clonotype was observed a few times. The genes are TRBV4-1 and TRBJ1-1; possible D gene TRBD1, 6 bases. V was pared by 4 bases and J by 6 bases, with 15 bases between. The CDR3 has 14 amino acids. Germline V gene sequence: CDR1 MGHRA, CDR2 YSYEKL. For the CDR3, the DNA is TGCGCCAGCAGCCGCCTAACAGGGTACCCTGAAGCTTTCTTT. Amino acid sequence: CASSRLTGYPEAFF.

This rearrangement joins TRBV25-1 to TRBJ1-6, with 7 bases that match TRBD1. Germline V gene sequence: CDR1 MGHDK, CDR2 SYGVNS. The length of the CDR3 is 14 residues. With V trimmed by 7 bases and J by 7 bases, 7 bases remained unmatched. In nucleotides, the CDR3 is TGTGCCAGCAATGACAGGGCCGGGAATTCACCCCTCCACTTT. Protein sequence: CASNDRAGNSPLHF. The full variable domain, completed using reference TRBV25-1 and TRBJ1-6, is EADIYQTPRYLVIGTGKKITLECSQTMGHDKMYWYQQDPGMELHLIHYSYGVNSTEKGDLSSESTVSRIRTEHFPLTLESARPSHTSQYLCASNDRAGNSPLHFGNGTRLTVT.

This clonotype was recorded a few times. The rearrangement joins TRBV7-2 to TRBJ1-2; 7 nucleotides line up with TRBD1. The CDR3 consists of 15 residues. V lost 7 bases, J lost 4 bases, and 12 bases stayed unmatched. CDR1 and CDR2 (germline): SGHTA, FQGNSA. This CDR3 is CASNDPDRVSYGYTF. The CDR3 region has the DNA TGTGCCAGCAACGACCCAGACAGGGTTTCCTATGGCTACACCTTC.

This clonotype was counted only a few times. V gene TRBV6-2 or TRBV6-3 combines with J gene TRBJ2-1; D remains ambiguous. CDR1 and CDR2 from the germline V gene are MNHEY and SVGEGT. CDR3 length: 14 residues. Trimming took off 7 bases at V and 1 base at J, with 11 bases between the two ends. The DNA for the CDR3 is TGTGCCAGCACGTCGACGGGTTCCTACAATGAGCAGTTCTTC. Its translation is CASTSTGSYNEQFF.

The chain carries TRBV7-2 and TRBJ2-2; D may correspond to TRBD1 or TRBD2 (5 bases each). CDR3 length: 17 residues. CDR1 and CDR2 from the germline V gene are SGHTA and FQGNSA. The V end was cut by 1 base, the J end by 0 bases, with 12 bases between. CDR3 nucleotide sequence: TGTGCCAGCAGCTTAGTGGGGGTGGGAGCGAACACCGGGGAGCTGTTTTTT. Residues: CASSLVGVGANTGELFF.

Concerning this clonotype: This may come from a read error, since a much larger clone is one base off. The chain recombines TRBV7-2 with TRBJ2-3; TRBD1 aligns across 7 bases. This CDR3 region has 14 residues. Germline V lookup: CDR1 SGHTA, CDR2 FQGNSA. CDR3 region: CASRMYRGIDRQYF. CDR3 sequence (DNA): TGTGCCAGCAGAATGTACAGGGGAATAGATAGGCAGTATTTT.

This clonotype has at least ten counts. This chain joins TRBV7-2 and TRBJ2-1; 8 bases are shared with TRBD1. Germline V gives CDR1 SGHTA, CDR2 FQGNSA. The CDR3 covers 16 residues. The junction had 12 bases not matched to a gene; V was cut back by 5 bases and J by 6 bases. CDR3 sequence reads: CASSTQGQGASNEQFF. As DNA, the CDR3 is TGTGCCAGCAGCACACAGGGCCAGGGGGCGTCCAATGAGCAGTTCTTC. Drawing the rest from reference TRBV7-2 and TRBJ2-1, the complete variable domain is GAGVSQSPSNKVTEKGKDVELRCDPISGHTALYWYRQSLGQGLEFLIYFQGNSAPDKSGLPSDRFSAERTGGSVSTLTIQRTQQEDSAVYLCASSTQGQGASNEQFFGPGTRLTVL.

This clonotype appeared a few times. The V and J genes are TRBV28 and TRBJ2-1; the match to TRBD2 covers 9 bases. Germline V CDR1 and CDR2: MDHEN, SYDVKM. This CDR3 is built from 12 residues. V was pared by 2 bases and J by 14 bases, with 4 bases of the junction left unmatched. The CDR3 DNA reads TGTGCCAGCAGTTTAATCAAGCGGGAGGAGTTCTTC. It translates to CASSLIKREEFF.

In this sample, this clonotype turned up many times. The CDR3 region has the DNA TGTGCCAGCAGCTTACAAGGGGCGAACACCGGGGAGCTGTTTTTT. Protein sequence: CASSLQGANTGELFF. V is TRBV7-2 and J is TRBJ2-2; a weak D match, TRBD1 (5 bases). Per the germline V gene, CDR1 is SGHTA and CDR2 is FQGNSA. This CDR3 region has 15 residues. Deletions cut 2 bases from V and 0 bases from J, with 7 bases between.

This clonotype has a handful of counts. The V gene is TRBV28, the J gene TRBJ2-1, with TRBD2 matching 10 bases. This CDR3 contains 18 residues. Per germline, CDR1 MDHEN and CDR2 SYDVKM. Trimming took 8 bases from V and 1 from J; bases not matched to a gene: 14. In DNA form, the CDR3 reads TGTGCCAGCCAACCCCCCAGCGGGGGGGTCCGATCCTACAATGAGCAGTTCTTC. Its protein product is CASQPPSGGVRSYNEQFF.

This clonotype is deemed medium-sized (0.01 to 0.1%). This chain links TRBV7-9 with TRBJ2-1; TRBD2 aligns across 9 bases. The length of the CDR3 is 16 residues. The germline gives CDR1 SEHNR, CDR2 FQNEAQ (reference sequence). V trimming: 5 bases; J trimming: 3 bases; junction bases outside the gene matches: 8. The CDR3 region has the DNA TGTGCCAGCAGCCTAATCGGACTAGCGAACTACAATGAGCAGTTCTTC. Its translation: CASSLIGLANYNEQFF.

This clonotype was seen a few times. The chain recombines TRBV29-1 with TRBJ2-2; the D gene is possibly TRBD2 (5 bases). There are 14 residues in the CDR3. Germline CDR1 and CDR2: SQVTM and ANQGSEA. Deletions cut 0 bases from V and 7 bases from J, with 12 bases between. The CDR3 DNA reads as TGCAGCGTTGAAGATAGTTTAGGAGGCGGGGAGCTGTTTTTT. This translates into CSVEDSLGGGELFF.

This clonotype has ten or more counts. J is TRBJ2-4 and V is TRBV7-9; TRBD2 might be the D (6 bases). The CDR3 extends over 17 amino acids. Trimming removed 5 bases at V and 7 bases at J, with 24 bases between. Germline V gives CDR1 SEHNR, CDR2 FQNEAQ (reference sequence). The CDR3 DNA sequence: TGTGCCAGCAGCCTCGTTGTTTCTACCACGGGGGTTAACATTCAGTACTTC. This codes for CASSLVVSTTGVNIQYF.

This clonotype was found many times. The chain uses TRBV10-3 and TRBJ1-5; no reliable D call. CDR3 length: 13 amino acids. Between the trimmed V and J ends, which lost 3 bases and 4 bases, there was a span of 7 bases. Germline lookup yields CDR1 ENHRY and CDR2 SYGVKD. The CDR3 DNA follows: TGTGCCATCAGTGATCTGGGAAATCAGCCCCAGCATTTT. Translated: CAISDLGNQPQHF.